This TCR beta chain was sequenced in a study of PD-1 blockade in classical Hodgkin lymphoma. Overall study results and limits: A reduction in baseline TCR diversity was reportedly seen in newly diagnosed patients relative to healthy donors.

Comments on this clone: As yet, its antigen is unknown.

The repertoire was sequenced with immunoSEQ multiplex PCR; TCRdb's copy has only in-frame clones and lacks some. The sample lists about 100,000 clones, 80% to 90% seen once, with 15% to 20% in the top ten. The CDR3 length is 14 residues. The germline gives CDR1 SGHDT, CDR2 YYEEEE. The J segment lost 0 bases and the V segment lost 2 bases, leaving 1 base of the junction unmatched. Relapse after autologous stem cell transplantation occurred in every patient, and brentuximab vedotin exposure varied. Complete response, partial response or progressive disease were the best responses. This TCR came from a human donor with classical Hodgkin lymphoma. The rearrangement joins TRBV5-6 to TRBJ1-1, with 7 bases that match TRBD1. This material consisted of peripheral blood mononuclear cells (PBMCs), taken before the second cycle of nivolumab. The CDR3 DNA follows: TGTGCCAGCAGCTTTGGACAGGTGAACACTGAAGCTTTCTTT. Amino acids: CASSFGQVNTEAFF.